This is a list of T cell receptor beta chains from one sample in a study of neurological immune-mediated disorders. One entry per CDR3 protein, called by TCRdb with MiXCR from the 5' RACE reads. Here the sample spans 50,000 or so distinct CDR3 sequences, about 9.3% being singletons. The sequenced sample consisted of PBMCs. The receptors were gathered from a woman in her thirties or forties with HTLV-1-associated myelopathy (HAM/TSP). Both conserved end residues are part of each CDR3. The D gene is left open where the match is weak. The listing skips clone size in some rows; elsewhere it reads once, few, many or a size class.

v_gene	abundance	d_gene	j_gene	CDR3nt	CDR3aa
TRBV7-2	many	-	TRBJ2-5	TGTGCCAGCAGCTTAAGTCCTACTCAAGAGACCCAGTACTTC	CASSLSPTQETQYF
TRBV5-1	few	-	TRBJ2-3	TGCGCCAGCAGCTCCCCGGTGACAGATACGCAGTATTTT	CASSSPVTDTQYF
TRBV25-1	-	-	TRBJ2-1	TGTGCCAGCAGTCAAATTATCGGGAGAGCCTACAATGAGCAGTTCTTC	CASSQIIGRAYNEQFF
TRBV7-3	many	-	TRBJ1-2	TGTGCCAGCAGCTTAAACCCCAGGGCTCCATATGGCTACACCTTC	CASSLNPRAPYGYTF
TRBV5-1	many	TRBD1	TRBJ1-2	TGCGCCAGCAGCACGGGACAGGGAACAGACTATGGCTACACCTTC	CASSTGQGTDYGYTF
TRBV6-6	many	TRBD1	TRBJ1-5	TGTGCCAGCAGTGGACAGGGGAGCAATCAGCCCCAGCATTTT	CASSGQGSNQPQHF
TRBV11-2	many	TRBD2	TRBJ2-3	TGTGCCAGCAGCCCCAGACTAGCGGGGGCCCAGCGCACAGATACGCAGTATTTT	CASSPRLAGAQRTDTQYF
TRBV19	few	-	TRBJ1-5	TGTGCCAGTAGCCCCTTCCAGGGGAATGTGGGCAATCAGCCCCAGCATTTT	CASSPFQGNVGNQPQHF
TRBV5-1	many	-	TRBJ2-1	TGCGCCAGCAGCTTGGGATCAGCGACTAGCTACAATGAGCAGTTCTTC	CASSLGSATSYNEQFF
TRBV4-3	many	-	TRBJ2-2	TGCGCCAGCAGCCAAGATACCGGGATGAACACCGGGGAGCTGTTTTTT	CASSQDTGMNTGELFF
TRBV12-3/TRBV12-4	many	TRBD1	TRBJ2-5	TGTGCCAGCAGCTCCAAACGACAGGGACAAGAGACCCAGTACTTC	CASSSKRQGQETQYF
TRBV30	many	TRBD2	TRBJ2-1	TGTGCCTCTATGGCCGGGACTAGCGGGGTCTCCTACAATGAGCAGTTCTTC	CASMAGTSGVSYNEQFF
TRBV9	medium-sized	-	TRBJ1-1	TGTGCCAGCAGCGTGACAGGATCCAACACTGAAGCTTTCTTT	CASSVTGSNTEAFF
TRBV20-1	many	-	TRBJ2-7	TGCAGTGCCCGCCGTGGGGGGACCTCCTACGAGCAGTACTTC	CSARRGGTSYEQYF
TRBV6-5	many	-	TRBJ2-1	TGTGCCAGCAGCGCCCAGGGTGCCCACCTAGCCGATGAGCAGTTCTTC	CASSAQGAHLADEQFF
TRBV10-2	many	TRBD1	TRBJ1-2	TGCGCCACCAAGGGACAGGCGATAAACTATGGCTACACCTTC	CATKGQAINYGYTF
TRBV12-3/TRBV12-4	many	TRBD1	TRBJ2-7	TGTGCCAGCAGTTTTGACAGGGTTGATCGCGAGTACTTC	CASSFDRVDREYF
TRBV4-1	many	-	TRBJ2-7	TGCGCCAGCAGCCAAGTACAGGGTACGCGTTACGAGCAGTACTTC	CASSQVQGTRYEQYF
TRBV2	many	TRBD1	TRBJ1-5	TGTGCCAGCAGTCAGGAGACAGGGGCTAAACAGCCCCAGCATTTT	CASSQETGAKQPQHF
TRBV30	-	TRBD1	TRBJ1-1	TGTGCCTGGAGCCGGGACAGGAAGCGTGCTTTCTTT	CAWSRDRKRAFF
TRBV20-1	many	-	TRBJ2-4	TGCAGTGCTAGTCAGGCTCTAGCCAAAAACATTCAGTACTTC	CSASQALAKNIQYF
TRBV18	many	-	TRBJ2-7	TGTGCCAGCTCACCACCAGGGGGTAGCTCCTACGAGCAGTACTTC	CASSPPGGSSYEQYF
TRBV4-1	many	-	TRBJ2-2	TGCGCCAGTCAGGGTCGCGGGAACACCGGGGAGCTGTTTTTT	CASQGRGNTGELFF
TRBV20-1	many	-	TRBJ1-2	TGCAGTGCTAGAACTCCCCGGCAGATTCATGGCTACACCTTC	CSARTPRQIHGYTF
TRBV3-1	many	-	TRBJ2-1	TGTGCCAGCAGCCTCCTCGGACGTTACAATGAGCAGTTCTTC	CASSLLGRYNEQFF
TRBV10-3	-	TRBD1	TRBJ2-2	TGTGCCATCAGGCAGGGGGCCTCCGGGGAGCTGTTTTTT	CAIRQGASGELFF
TRBV13	many	-	TRBJ1-2	TGTGCCAGCAGCTTATTTGGGCGCGCTAACTATGGCTACACCTTC	CASSLFGRANYGYTF
TRBV20-1	many	-	TRBJ1-2	TGCAGCACCTCCCGACAGGAGGGGTACTATGGCTACACCTTC	CSTSRQEGYYGYTF
TRBV5-1	many	TRBD1	TRBJ2-3	TGCGCCAGCAGCCTGACAGGGAGCACAGATACGCAGTATTTT	CASSLTGSTDTQYF
TRBV11-2	many	-	TRBJ1-1	TGTGCCAGCAGCTACGGGTCCACTGAAGCTTTCTTT	CASSYGSTEAFF
TRBV4-1	many	-	TRBJ2-1	TGCGCCAGCAGTGCTTGGGACCAAAGACCTCGGGAGCAGTTCTTC	CASSAWDQRPREQFF
TRBV11-3	many	TRBD1	TRBJ2-7	TGTGCCAGCAGCCTCGACAGGGGCCATCCGGGGCAGTACTTC	CASSLDRGHPGQYF
TRBV20-1	many	-	TRBJ2-7	TGCAGTGCCCGGACGATCGGGTCCTACGAGCAGTACTTC	CSARTIGSYEQYF
TRBV5-8	many	-	TRBJ2-7	TGTGCCAGCCGCAGGTCAGGGCTCTACGAGCAGTACTTC	CASRRSGLYEQYF
TRBV12-5	many	TRBD2	TRBJ2-1	TGTGCTAGTGGTTTGGCCCAGGGACTAGGCTCCTACAATGAGCAGTTCTTC	CASGLAQGLGSYNEQFF
TRBV4-3	many	-	TRBJ2-7	TGCGCCAGCAGCCAAGTGATAGGCCGGCGGGTGTACTTC	CASSQVIGRRVYF
TRBV6-1	many	TRBD2	TRBJ2-3	TGTGCCAGCAGTGTTGGACTAGTAGGCACAGATACGCAGTATTTT	CASSVGLVGTDTQYF
TRBV29-1	many	-	TRBJ2-1	TGCAGCGCCCTCCAACTTCAGGGACAATGGAACATTGAGCAGTTCTTC	CSALQLQGQWNIEQFF
TRBV19	-	-	TRBJ2-2	TGTGCCAGTAGTAATGAGCAAAACACCGGGGAGCTGTTTTTT	CASSNEQNTGELFF
TRBV7-7	many	TRBD1	TRBJ2-2	TGTGCCAGCAGCCAACCACAGGGGGACCCAACCGGGGAGCTGTTTTTT	CASSQPQGDPTGELFF
TRBV25-1	many	-	TRBJ1-2	TGTGCCAGCAGTGAATATGCAACTGCCTTTGGCTACACCTTC	CASSEYATAFGYTF
TRBV29-1	many	-	TRBJ2-7	TGCAGCGTCACCGGGACCTACGAGCAGTACTTC	CSVTGTYEQYF
TRBV5-1	many	-	TRBJ2-5	TGCGCCAGCAGCTTGCAGCAAGAGACCCAGTACTTC	CASSLQQETQYF
TRBV7-8	many	-	TRBJ2-7	TGTGCCAGCAGCTTAGGACAACTATACGAGCAGTACTTC	CASSLGQLYEQYF
TRBV25-1	many	-	TRBJ1-1	TGTGCCAGCAGTCATGGGACTAACACTGAAGCTTTCTTT	CASSHGTNTEAFF
TRBV24-1	many	-	TRBJ2-3	TGTGCCTGCTCACAAGAACGCCGCACAGATACGCAGTATTTT	CACSQERRTDTQYF
TRBV20-1	medium-sized	-	TRBJ1-6	TGCAGTGCTAGACTTGGGGCAGGGGATAATTCACCCCTCCACTTT	CSARLGAGDNSPLHF
TRBV27	many	-	TRBJ1-1	TGTGCCAGCCAAACACCGGGTGCTTCCTTTGAAGCTTTCTTT	CASQTPGASFEAFF
TRBV10-3	many	TRBD1	TRBJ1-2	TGTGCCATCAGTGAGTCGATGACACAGGGGGAGTATGGCTACACCTTC	CAISESMTQGEYGYTF
TRBV5-1	many	TRBD2	TRBJ2-3	TGCGCCAGCAGCCCAGGACTAGCGGGGCAGCGTAGCACAGATACGCAGTATTTT	CASSPGLAGQRSTDTQYF
TRBV29-1	many	-	TRBJ2-1	TGCAGCGTTGGCAAAGGGTTCTACAATGAGCAGTTCTTC	CSVGKGFYNEQFF
TRBV4-1	many	-	TRBJ2-1	TGCGCCAGCAGCCTGGGCTTAGGGGTGGGGTCCTACAATGAGCAGTTCTTC	CASSLGLGVGSYNEQFF
TRBV20-1	many	TRBD1	TRBJ1-2	TGCAGTGCCCCGGTCGGGCAGGGGGCGACGAGCTACACCTTC	CSAPVGQGATSYTF
TRBV12-3/TRBV12-4	many	-	TRBJ2-6	TGTGCCAGCAGTCAAACGGTCCCTGGGGCCAACGTCCTGACTTTC	CASSQTVPGANVLTF